These 5 T cell receptor beta chains were sequenced from one sample in a study of blood T cell repertoires in COVID-19. Using immunoSEQ multiplex PCR, the repertoire was profiled, and TCRdb retains in-frame clones only, with some absent. This table holds fewer than 400,000 clones, approximately 81% found once. The sequenced material came from PBMCs or T cells enriched from blood (not recorded which). These TCRs come from a woman in her 30s who had been exposed to COVID-19.

This sequence joins TRBV29-1 and TRBJ1-2; perhaps TRBD1 as D (6 bases). The CDR3 is 12 amino acids. Germline assignment: CDR1 SQVTM and CDR2 ANQGSEA. V lost 6 bases and J 1 base, leaving 9 bases between the germline ends. The CDR3 loop reads CSVVDSNYGYTF. The DNA of the CDR3 is TGCAGCGTGGTGGACAGTAACTATGGCTACACCTTC.

This chain uses TRBV14 with TRBJ1-2, with 7 bases matching TRBD1. The CDR3 totals 16 residues. Germline V gene lookup returns CDR1 SGHDN and CDR2 FVKESK. With V trimmed by 1 base and J by 4 bases, 9 bases remained unmatched. The CDR3 DNA reads as TGTGCCAGCAGCCAAGGGGGACAGATCCCTCCCTATGGCTACACCTTC. Translated: CASSQGGQIPPYGYTF. Supplemented by reference TRBV14 and TRBJ1-2, the full variable domain reads EAGVTQFPSHSVIEKGQTVTLRCDPISGHDNLYWYRRVMGKEIKFLLHFVKESKQDESGMPNNRFLAERTGGTYSTLKVQPAELEDSGVYFCASSQGGQIPPYGYTFGSGTRLTVV.

In its sample, this clone was seen a few times. This chain links TRBV18 with TRBJ1-1; unclear D gene. The CDR3 runs 13 residues. The germline gives CDR1 KGHSH, CDR2 LQKENI. Trimming took off 5 bases at V and 8 bases at J, with 15 bases between the two ends. The CDR3 is CASSEKDLGEAFF. The CDR3 bases are TGTGCCAGCTCAGAAAAGGACTTGGGGGAAGCTTTCTTT.

The chain is built from TRBV5-5 and TRBJ1-1, with D possibly being TRBD1 (5 bases). Germline lookup yields CDR1 SGHKS and CDR2 YYEKEE (reference sequence). This CDR3 comprises 14 residues. Trimming cost V 1 base and J 4 bases, with 11 bases left between them. CDR3 sequence reads: CASSLLLTATEAFF. CDR3 in DNA: TGTGCCAGCAGCTTGCTTCTGACAGCCACTGAAGCTTTCTTT.

This chain uses TRBV19 with TRBJ2-7; D possibly corresponds to TRBD2 (5 bases). CDR3 length: 15 amino acids. With 6 bases removed from V and 0 bases from J, the gap between germline ends came to 15 bases. Germline V CDR1 and CDR2: LNHDA, SQIVND (reference sequence). CDR3 in amino acids: CASSPIGEISYEQYF. The DNA of the CDR3 is TGTGCCAGTAGCCCCATCGGGGAAATCTCCTACGAGCAGTACTTC.